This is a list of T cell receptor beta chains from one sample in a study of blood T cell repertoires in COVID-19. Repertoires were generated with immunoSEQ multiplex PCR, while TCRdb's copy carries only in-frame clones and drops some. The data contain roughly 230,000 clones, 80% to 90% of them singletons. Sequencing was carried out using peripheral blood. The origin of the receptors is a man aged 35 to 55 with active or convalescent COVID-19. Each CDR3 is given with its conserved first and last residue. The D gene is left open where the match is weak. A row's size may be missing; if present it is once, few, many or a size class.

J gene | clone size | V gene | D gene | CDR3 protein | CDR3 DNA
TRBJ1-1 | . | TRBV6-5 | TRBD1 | CASRRQGQGTEAFF | TGTGCCAGCAGACGCCAGGGACAGGGCACTGAAGCTTTCTTT
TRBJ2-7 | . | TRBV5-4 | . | CASSKDIAGMSYEQYF | TGTGCCAGCAGCAAGGATATCGCAGGGATGAGCTACGAGCAGTACTTC
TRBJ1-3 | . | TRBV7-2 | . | CASSLVSGGPGNTIYF | TGTGCCAGCAGCTTAGTTTCAGGAGGTCCTGGAAACACCATATATTTT
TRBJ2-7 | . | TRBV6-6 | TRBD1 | CASRPRDRSYEQYF | TGTGCCAGCAGGCCCCGGGACAGGTCCTACGAGCAGTACTTC
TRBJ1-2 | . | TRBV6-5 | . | CASSYDRNYGYTF | TGTGCCAGCAGTTACGACAGAAACTATGGCTACACCTTC
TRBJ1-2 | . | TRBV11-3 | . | CASSPQGLRRDIDYTF | TGTGCCAGCAGCCCCCAGGGACTCAGGAGGGATATAGACTACACCTTC
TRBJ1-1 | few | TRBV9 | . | CASSITGFTEAFF | TGTGCCAGCAGCATTACAGGGTTTACTGAAGCTTTCTTT
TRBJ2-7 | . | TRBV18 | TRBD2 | CASSPQAGATYEQYF | TGTGCCAGCTCACCACAAGCGGGAGCCACCTACGAGCAGTACTTC
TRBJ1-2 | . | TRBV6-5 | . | CASSRDTASIGYTF | TGTGCCAGCAGTCGGGACACCGCGTCCATTGGCTACACCTTC
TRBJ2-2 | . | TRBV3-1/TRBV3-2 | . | CASSLQGNTGELFF | TGTGCCAGCAGCCTCCAGGGAAACACCGGGGAGCTGTTTTTT
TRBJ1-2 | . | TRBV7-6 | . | CASSSGESYGYTF | TGTGCCAGCAGCTCCGGGGAGAGCTATGGCTACACCTTC
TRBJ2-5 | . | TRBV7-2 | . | CASSRWQETQYF | TGTGCCAGCAGCCGGTGGCAAGAGACCCAGTACTTC
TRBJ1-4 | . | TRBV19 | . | CASSPNRQNEKLFF | TGTGCCAGTAGCCCCAACCGCCAGAATGAAAAACTGTTTTTT
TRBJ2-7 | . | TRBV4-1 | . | CASSQDLATFYEQYF | TGCGCCAGCAGCCAAGACCTAGCCACATTCTACGAGCAGTACTTC
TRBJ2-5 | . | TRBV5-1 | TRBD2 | CASSLGLAGGPGETQYF | TGCGCCAGCAGCTTGGGACTAGCGGGAGGGCCGGGAGAGACCCAGTACTTC
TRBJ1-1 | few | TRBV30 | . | CAWSEHGGTEAFF | TGTGCCTGGAGTGAGCACGGAGGCACTGAAGCTTTCTTT
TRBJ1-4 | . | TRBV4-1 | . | CASSLQGGWGEKLFF | TGCGCCAGCAGCCTACAGGGTGGTTGGGGTGAAAAACTGTTTTTT
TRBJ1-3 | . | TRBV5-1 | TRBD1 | CASRGTGGARNTIYF | TGCGCCAGCAGAGGGACAGGGGGTGCGCGAAACACCATATATTTT
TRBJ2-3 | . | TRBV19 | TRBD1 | CASSKWGQGATDTQYF | TGTGCCAGTAGTAAATGGGGACAGGGGGCCACAGATACGCAGTATTTT
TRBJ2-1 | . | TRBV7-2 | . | CASSLRGIRSENEQFF | TGTGCCAGCAGCTTAAGGGGAATCAGGTCAGAGAATGAGCAGTTCTTC
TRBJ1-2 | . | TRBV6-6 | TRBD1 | CASRERTGKGYTF | TGTGCCAGCAGGGAGAGGACAGGGAAAGGCTACACCTTC
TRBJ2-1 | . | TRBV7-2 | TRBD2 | CASRNPSGPLHEQFF | TGTGCCAGCCGAAATCCTAGCGGGCCCCTGCATGAGCAGTTCTTC
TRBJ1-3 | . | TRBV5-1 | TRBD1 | CASSPGQGLGSGNTIYF | TGCGCCAGCAGCCCGGGACAGGGCCTAGGTTCTGGAAACACCATATATTTT
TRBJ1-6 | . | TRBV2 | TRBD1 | CASSRQGAYNSPLHF | TGTGCCAGCAGTCGACAGGGGGCCTATAATTCACCCCTCCACTTT
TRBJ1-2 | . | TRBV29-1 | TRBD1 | CSVTTGGGGGYTF | TGCAGCGTAACGACAGGGGGAGGTGGGGGCTACACCTTC
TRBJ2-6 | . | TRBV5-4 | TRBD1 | CASSPRGSGANVLTF | TGTGCCAGCAGCCCCAGGGGGTCTGGGGCCAACGTCCTGACTTTC
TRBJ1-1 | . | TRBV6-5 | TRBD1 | CASRNRDRKNTEAFF | TGTGCCAGCAGGAATAGGGACAGGAAGAACACTGAAGCTTTCTTT
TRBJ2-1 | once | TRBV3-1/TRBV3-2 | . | CASSQGARGEQFF | TGTGCCAGCAGCCAAGGGGCCCGGGGGGAGCAGTTCTTC
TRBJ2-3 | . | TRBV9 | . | CASSVFSDYSTDTQYF | TGTGCCAGCAGCGTCTTTAGCGATTATAGCACAGATACGCAGTATTTT
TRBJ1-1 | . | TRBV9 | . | CASSSGTLNTEAFF | TGTGCCAGCAGCAGCGGGACATTAAACACTGAAGCTTTCTTT
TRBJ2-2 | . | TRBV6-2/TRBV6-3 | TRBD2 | CASSYASGGGPTGELFF | TGTGCCAGCAGTTACGCTAGCGGGGGGGGCCCCACCGGGGAGCTGTTTTTT
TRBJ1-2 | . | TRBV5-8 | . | CASSFRVAGYTF | TGTGCCAGCAGCTTCAGGGTGGCAGGCTACACCTTC
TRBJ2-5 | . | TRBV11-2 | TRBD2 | CASSLVGAGGRQTQYF | TGTGCCAGCAGCTTAGTGGGAGCGGGAGGGCGGCAGACCCAGTACTTC
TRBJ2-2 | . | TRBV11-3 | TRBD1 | CASSPGGSGELFF | TGTGCCAGCAGCCCAGGGGGATCCGGGGAGCTGTTTTTT
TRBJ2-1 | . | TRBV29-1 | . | CSVQGLSYNEQFF | TGCAGCGTGCAGGGTCTGTCCTACAATGAGCAGTTCTTC
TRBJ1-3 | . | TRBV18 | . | CASSLPTGYSGNTIYF | TGTGCCAGCTCACTCCCGACAGGCTACTCTGGAAACACCATATATTTT
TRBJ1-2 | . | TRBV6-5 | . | CASSSSGVYGYTF | TGTGCCAGCAGCTCCTCAGGGGTTTATGGCTACACCTTC
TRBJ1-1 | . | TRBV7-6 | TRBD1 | CASSPRDSAGSTEAFF | TGTGCCAGCAGCCCGCGGGACAGCGCTGGCAGCACTGAAGCTTTCTTT
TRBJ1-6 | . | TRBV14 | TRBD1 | CASSLRIDRGNSPLHF | TGTGCCAGCAGCTTACGCATCGACAGGGGAAATTCACCCCTCCACTTT
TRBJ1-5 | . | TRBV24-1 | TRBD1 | CATIGRDRGERSNQPQHF | TGTGCCACAATTGGGCGAGACAGGGGGGAAAGGAGCAATCAGCCCCAGCATTTT
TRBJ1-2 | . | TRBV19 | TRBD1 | CASSLQGVDYGYTF | TGTGCCAGTAGTTTACAGGGGGTAGACTATGGCTACACCTTC
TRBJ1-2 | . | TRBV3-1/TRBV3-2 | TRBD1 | CASSQTRTGNNGYTF | TGTGCCAGCAGCCAAACCCGGACAGGGAACAATGGCTACACCTTC
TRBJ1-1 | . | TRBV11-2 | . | CASRVGEGPEAFF | TGTGCCAGCAGGGTAGGGGAGGGCCCTGAAGCTTTCTTT
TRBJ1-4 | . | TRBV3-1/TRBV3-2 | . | CASSQSTRQVNEKLFF | TGTGCCAGCAGCCAGTCAACCAGACAGGTGAATGAAAAACTGTTTTTT
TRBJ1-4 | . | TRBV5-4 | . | CASSPEGGINEKLFF | TGTGCCAGCAGCCCGGAAGGGGGAATTAATGAAAAACTGTTTTTT
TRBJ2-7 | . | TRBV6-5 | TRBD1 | CATVRDSTYEQYF | TGTGCCACTGTCCGGGACAGCACCTACGAGCAGTACTTC
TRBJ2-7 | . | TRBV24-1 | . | CATSDPRGGRNEEQYF | TGTGCCACCAGTGATCCCCGTGGCGGAAGAAATGAAGAGCAGTACTTC
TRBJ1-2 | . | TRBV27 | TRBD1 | CASGTGTGGLYGYTF | TGTGCCAGCGGTACCGGGACAGGGGGATTGTATGGCTACACCTTC
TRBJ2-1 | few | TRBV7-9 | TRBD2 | CASSLGAGLSYNEQFF | TGTGCCAGCAGCTTAGGAGCGGGGCTCTCCTACAATGAGCAGTTCTTC
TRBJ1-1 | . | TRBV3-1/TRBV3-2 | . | CASSQGMDSTEAFF | TGTGCCAGCAGCCAAGGGATGGACTCCACTGAAGCTTTCTTT
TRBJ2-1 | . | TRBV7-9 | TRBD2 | CASSLRYMTSVSYNEQFF | TGTGCCAGCAGCTTACGATACATGACTAGCGTCTCCTACAATGAGCAGTTCTTC
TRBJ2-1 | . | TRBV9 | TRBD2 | CASSPRTSGRDEQFF | TGTGCCAGCAGCCCCCGGACTAGCGGGAGGGATGAGCAGTTCTTC
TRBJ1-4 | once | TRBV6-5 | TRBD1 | CASRPTGGRNEKLFF | TGTGCCAGCAGGCCCACAGGGGGGCGTAATGAAAAACTGTTTTTT
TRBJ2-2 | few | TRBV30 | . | CARSVDYTGELFF | TGTGCTCGGAGTGTGGACTACACCGGGGAGCTGTTTTTT
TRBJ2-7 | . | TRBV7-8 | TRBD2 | CASSQRTSGVSYEQYF | TGTGCCAGCAGCCAGAGGACTAGCGGGGTCTCCTACGAGCAGTACTTC